The sequence of this T cell receptor (beta chain) was determined in a study of T cells after yellow fever vaccination. Notes on the study in general: The secondary response was weaker, and its peak arrived faster, on day 5 versus 15. Post-booster repertoires again held most primary-vaccination clones (around 95% CD4, roughly 88% CD8).

UMIs and a universal primer site were added when TCR cDNA was made by 5'RACE template switching. TCRdb recomputed calls from the 5' RACE reads with MiXCR, one row per CDR3 protein. The sample has tens of thousands of distinct CDR3 sequences, approximately 7% seen once. A note on this clonotype: No antigen is known for it.

Losses at the gene ends were 0 bases for V and 3 bases for J; bases not matched to a gene: 11. Germline values: CDR1 SQVTM, CDR2 ANQGSEA. This CDR3 has 16 amino acids. J is TRBJ2-7 and V is TRBV29-1, with 7 positions matching TRBD1. Sequenced here: CD8+ T cells sorted from PBMCs, sampled on the day of the first yellow fever vaccination. This TCR came from a man younger than 35 who received the YFV17D yellow fever vaccine. The CDR3 nucleotides read TGCAGCGTTGAAGATCCTCGGACAGGCAGTGACTACGAGCAGTACTTC. This translates into CSVEDPRTGSDYEQYF.